This T cell receptor beta chain came from a study of blood T cell repertoires in COVID-19. Repertoires were generated with immunoSEQ multiplex PCR, while TCRdb's copy carries only in-frame clones and drops some. There are approximately 270,000 clones in the sample; 89% occur only once, and 1.9% lies in the top ten. Germline CDR1 reads MNHEY; CDR2 reads SMNVEV (reference sequence). The CDR3 extends over 15 amino acids. Trimming removed 0 bases from V and 7 bases from J, with 13 bases in between. This sequence joins TRBV27 and TRBJ2-1; the D gene is possibly TRBD2 (5 bases). The clonotype was recovered from an older woman who had recovered from COVID-19. Sequencing was done on a sample of PBMCs or T cells enriched from blood (not recorded which). This CDR3 reads CASSLSWRSGNEQFF. The CDR3 region has the DNA TGTGCCAGCAGTTTATCGTGGAGGTCGGGGAATGAGCAGTTCTTC.